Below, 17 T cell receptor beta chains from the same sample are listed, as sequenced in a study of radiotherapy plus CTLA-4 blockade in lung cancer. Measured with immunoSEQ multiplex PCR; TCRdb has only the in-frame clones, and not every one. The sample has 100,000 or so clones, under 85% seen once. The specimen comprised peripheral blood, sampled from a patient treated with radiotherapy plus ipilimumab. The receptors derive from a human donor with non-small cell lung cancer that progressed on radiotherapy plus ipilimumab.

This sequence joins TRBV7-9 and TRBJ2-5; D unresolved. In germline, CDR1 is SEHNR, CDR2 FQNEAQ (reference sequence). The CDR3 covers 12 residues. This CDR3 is CANSPLQETQYF. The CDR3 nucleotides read TGTGCGAACTCCCCGCTCCAAGAGACCCAGTACTTC.

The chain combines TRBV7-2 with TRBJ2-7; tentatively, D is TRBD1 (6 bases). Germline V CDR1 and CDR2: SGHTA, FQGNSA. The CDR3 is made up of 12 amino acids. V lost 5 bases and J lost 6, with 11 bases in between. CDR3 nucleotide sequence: TGTGCCAGCAGCCAACAGGGTTTCGAGCAGTACTTC. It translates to CASSQQGFEQYF.

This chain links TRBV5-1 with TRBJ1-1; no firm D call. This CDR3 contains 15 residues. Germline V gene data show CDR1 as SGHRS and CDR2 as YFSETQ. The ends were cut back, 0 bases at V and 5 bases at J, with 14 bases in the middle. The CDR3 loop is CASSLGSTTGTEAFF. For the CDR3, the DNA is TGCGCCAGCAGCTTGGGCTCGACAACGGGGACTGAAGCTTTCTTT.

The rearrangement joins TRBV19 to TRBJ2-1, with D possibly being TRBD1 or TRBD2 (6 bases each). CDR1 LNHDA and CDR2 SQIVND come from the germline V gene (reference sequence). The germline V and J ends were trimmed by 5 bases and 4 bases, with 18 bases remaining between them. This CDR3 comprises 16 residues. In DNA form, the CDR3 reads TGTGCCAGTAGTCATTCCACAGGGCGGGGTTACAATGAGCAGTTCTTC. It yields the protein CASSHSTGRGYNEQFF.

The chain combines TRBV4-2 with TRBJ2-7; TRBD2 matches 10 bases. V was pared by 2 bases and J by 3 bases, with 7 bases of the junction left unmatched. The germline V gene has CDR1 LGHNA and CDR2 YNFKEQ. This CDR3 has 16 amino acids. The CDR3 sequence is CASSQSKREGHYEQYF. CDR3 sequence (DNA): TGTGCCAGCAGCCAATCGAAGCGGGAGGGCCACTACGAGCAGTACTTC.

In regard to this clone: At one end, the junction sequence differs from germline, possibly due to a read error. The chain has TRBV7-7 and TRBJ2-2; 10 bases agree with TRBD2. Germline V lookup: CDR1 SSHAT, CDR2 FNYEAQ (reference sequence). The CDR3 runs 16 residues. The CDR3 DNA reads TGTGCTAGCAGCTCTGTAGCGGGAGGTGGTACCGGGGAGCTGTTTTTT. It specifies CASSSVAGGGTGELFF.

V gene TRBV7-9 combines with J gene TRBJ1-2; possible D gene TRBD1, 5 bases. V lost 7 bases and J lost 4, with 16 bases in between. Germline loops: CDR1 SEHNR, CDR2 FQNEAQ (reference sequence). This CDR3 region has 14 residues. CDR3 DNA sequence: TGTGCCAGCACAACCTCGGGGGGAGCCTATGGCTACACCTTC. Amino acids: CASTTSGGAYGYTF.

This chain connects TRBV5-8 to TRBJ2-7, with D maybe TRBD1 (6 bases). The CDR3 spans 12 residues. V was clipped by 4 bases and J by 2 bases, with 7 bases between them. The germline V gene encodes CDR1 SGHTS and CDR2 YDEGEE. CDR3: CASSAGAYEQYF. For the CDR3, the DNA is TGTGCCAGCAGCGCAGGGGCCTACGAGCAGTACTTC.

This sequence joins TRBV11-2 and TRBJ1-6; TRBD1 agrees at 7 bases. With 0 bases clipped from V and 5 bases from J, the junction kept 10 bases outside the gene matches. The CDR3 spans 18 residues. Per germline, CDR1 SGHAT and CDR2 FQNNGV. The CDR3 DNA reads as TGTGCCAGCAGCTTAGATAGGGGGCGCAGGAAAAATAATTCACCCCTCCACTTT. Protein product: CASSLDRGRRKNNSPLHF.

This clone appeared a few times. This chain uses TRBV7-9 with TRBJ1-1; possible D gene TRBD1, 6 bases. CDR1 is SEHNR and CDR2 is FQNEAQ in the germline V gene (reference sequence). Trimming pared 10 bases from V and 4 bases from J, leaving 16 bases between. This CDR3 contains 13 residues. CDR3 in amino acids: CAIPGRGATEAFF. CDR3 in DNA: TGTGCCATCCCGGGGAGGGGGGCCACTGAAGCTTTCTTT.

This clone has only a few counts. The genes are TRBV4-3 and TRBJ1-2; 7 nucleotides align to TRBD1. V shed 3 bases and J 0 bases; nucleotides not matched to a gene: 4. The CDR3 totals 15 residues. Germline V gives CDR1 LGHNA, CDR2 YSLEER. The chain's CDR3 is CASSQGRGTNYGYTF. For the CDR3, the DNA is TGCGCCAGCAGCCAGGGCAGGGGGACTAACTATGGCTACACCTTC.

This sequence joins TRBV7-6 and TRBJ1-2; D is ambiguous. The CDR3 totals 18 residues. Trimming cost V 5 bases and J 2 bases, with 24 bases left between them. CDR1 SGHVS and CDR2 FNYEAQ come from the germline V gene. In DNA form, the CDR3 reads TGTGCCAGCAGCACCCTCGGGAGAGTGGACGGAATCAACTATGGCTACACCTTC. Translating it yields CASSTLGRVDGINYGYTF.

The CDR3 bases are TGTGCCAGCAGCGTAGCCCCCGACAATGAGCAGTTCTTC. Translated: CASSVAPDNEQFF. This chain links TRBV9 with TRBJ2-1; no firm D call. CDR1 is SGDLS, CDR2 YYNGEE, per germline. This CDR3 has 13 residues. V shed 0 bases and J shed 5 bases, with 6 bases lying between them.

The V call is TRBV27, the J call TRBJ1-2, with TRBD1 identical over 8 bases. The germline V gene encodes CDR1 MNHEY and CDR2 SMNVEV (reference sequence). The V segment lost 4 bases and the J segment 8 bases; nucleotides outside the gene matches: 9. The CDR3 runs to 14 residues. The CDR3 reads CASSSYSDRDGYTF. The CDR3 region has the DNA TGTGCCAGCAGTTCATACTCGGACAGGGACGGCTACACCTTC.

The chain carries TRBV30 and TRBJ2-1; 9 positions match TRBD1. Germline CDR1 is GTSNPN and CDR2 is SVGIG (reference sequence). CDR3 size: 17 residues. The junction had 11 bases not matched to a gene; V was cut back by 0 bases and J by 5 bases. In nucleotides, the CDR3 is TGTGCCTGGAGTGTACCGACGACAGGGGGGATCGACAATGAGCAGTTCTTC. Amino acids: CAWSVPTTGGIDNEQFF.

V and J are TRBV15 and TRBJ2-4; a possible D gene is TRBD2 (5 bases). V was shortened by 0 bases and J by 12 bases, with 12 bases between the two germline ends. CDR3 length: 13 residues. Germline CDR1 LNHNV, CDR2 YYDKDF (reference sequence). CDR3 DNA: TGTGCCACCAGCAGAGATGGCGTCGGGGATCAGTACTTC. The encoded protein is CATSRDGVGDQYF.

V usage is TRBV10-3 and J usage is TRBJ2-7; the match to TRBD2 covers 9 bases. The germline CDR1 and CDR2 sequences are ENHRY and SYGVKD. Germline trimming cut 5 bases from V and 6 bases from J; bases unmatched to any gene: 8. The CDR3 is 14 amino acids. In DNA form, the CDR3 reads TGTGCCATCAGTCCGGGACTAGCTCCCGGCGAGCAGTACTTC. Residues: CAISPGLAPGEQYF.